The 32 T cell receptor beta chains below were found in one sample sequenced in a study of post-analysis software for immune sequencing data. Whole-study results and caveats: Patients used about five TRBV segments, including TRBV5-6, TRBV5-1 and TRBV20-1, more often than controls.

Tagging with unique molecular identifiers was a feature of the TCR beta cDNA libraries. MiXCR, applied by TCRdb to the PCR reads, yields one record per CDR3 protein. The sample gives roughly 670,000 distinct CDR3 sequences, over 45% of which show up once; about 10% is in the top ten. Their antigens remain unidentified. Sequencing was performed on blood. The source of these receptors is a girl aged 2 to 9 with multiple sclerosis.

The chain has TRBV4-1 and TRBJ1-1, with 10 bases that match TRBD1. Germline CDR1 reads MGHRA; CDR2 reads YSYEKL. After removal of 2 bases from V and 13 bases from J, the junction contained 13 bases not matched to a gene. The CDR3 has 15 amino acids. The CDR3 spells CASSQRARRQGAFFF. Here the CDR3 DNA reads TGCGCCAGCAGCCAAAGGGCGCGACGACAGGGGGCGTTTTTCTTT.

Regarding this clonotype: The junction departs from the called germline gene at one end, perhaps through a read error. This sequence joins TRBV4-3 and TRBJ1-4; possibly TRBD1 for D (6 bases). Germline V CDR1 and CDR2: LGHNA, YSLEER. The CDR3 extends over 16 amino acids. CDR3 in amino acids: CASSPSSGHKTEKLFF. The DNA of the CDR3 is TGCGCCAGCAGCCCCTCTTCGGGACACAAAACCGAAAAGCTGTTTTTT.

The chain combines TRBV9 with TRBJ2-4, with 7 bases lining up with TRBD2. This CDR3 is 17 amino acids long. CDR1 is SGDLS, CDR2 YYNGEE, per germline. With V trimmed by 1 base and J by 1 base, 8 bases remained unmatched. CDR3: CASSVSSGLGAKNIQYF. For the CDR3, the DNA is TGTGCCAGCAGCGTATCTAGCGGCCTAGGGGCCAAAAACATTCAGTACTTC. The entire variable domain, with the rest obtained from reference TRBV9 and TRBJ2-4, is as follows: DSGVTQTPKHLITATGQRVTLRCSPRSGDLSVYWYQQSLDQGLQFLIQYYNGEERAKGNILERFSAQQFPDLHSELNLSSLELGDSALYFCASSVSSGLGAKNIQYFGAGTRLSVL.

The rearrangement uses TRBV5-1 and TRBJ2-1, with TRBD2 matching over 10 bases. The germline V gene encodes CDR1 SGHRS and CDR2 YFSETQ. After removal of 7 bases from V and 0 bases from J, the junction contained 4 bases not matched to a gene. The CDR3 loop spans 15 amino acids. CDR3 DNA: TGCGCCAGCCAGCCTAGCGGGAGCTCCTACAATGAGCAGTTCTTC. Protein product: CASQPSGSSYNEQFF.

V usage is TRBV6-2 or TRBV6-3 and J usage is TRBJ1-5; possible D gene TRBD1, 6 bases. The CDR3 is 12 amino acids. V lost 9 bases and J lost 3, with 9 bases in between. From germline, CDR1 is MNHEY and CDR2 SVGEGT. The CDR3 loop reads CASRTDNQPQHF. The CDR3 DNA sequence: TGTGCCAGTCGGACAGACAATCAGCCCCAGCATTTT.

This clonotype was seen more than once but under ten times. The rearrangement links TRBV10-3 to TRBJ2-7; the D gene is possibly TRBD2 (5 bases). This CDR3 is 13 amino acids long. Germline V gene data show CDR1 as ENHRY and CDR2 as SYGVKD. The V end lost 6 bases, the J end lost 6 bases, and 15 bases lay between the germline ends. Written as DNA, the CDR3 is TGTGCCATCAGACACCCATTTGAGGGCGAGCAGTACTTC. Translation gives CAIRHPFEGEQYF.

The table lists this clonotype with a count of one. The junction departs from the called germline gene at one end, perhaps through a read error. This chain uses TRBV10-3 with TRBJ2-5, with D tentatively TRBD2 (5 bases). The CDR3 is made up of 15 amino acids. Germline CDR1 and CDR2: ENHRY and SYGVKD. The CDR3 DNA is TGTGCCATCAGTGAGTCGTCGCGGCTTGGGGAGACCCAGGACTTC. Encoded protein: CAISESSRLGETQDF.

This rearrangement joins TRBV11-2 to TRBJ1-2; D unclear. The CDR3 length is 11 residues. CDR1 is SGHAT and CDR2 is FQNNGV in the germline V gene. V was shortened by 6 bases and J by 13 bases, with 15 bases between the two germline ends. This chain's CDR3 is CASRPVTDLTF. In DNA, the CDR3 is TGTGCCAGCAGGCCAGTGACTGATCTCACCTTC.

The V gene is TRBV10-3, the J gene TRBJ2-5; possibly TRBD1 for D (6 bases). V shed 0 bases and J shed 5 bases, with 10 bases lying between them. This CDR3 contains 14 residues. The germline CDR1 and CDR2 sequences are ENHRY and SYGVKD. The CDR3 bases are TGTGCCATCAGTGAGTCGGGGGCCGCGGAGACCCAGTACTTC. This translates into CAISESGAAETQYF.

The chain links TRBV15 to TRBJ1-1; D remains unclear. The CDR3 is made up of 15 amino acids. Germline V lookup: CDR1 LNHNV, CDR2 YYDKDF (reference sequence). Deletions cut 0 bases from V and 4 bases from J, with 12 bases between. The CDR3 reads CATSRDGQPGTEAFF. The DNA for the CDR3 is TGTGCCACCAGCAGAGATGGTCAGCCCGGCACTGAAGCTTTCTTT. Looking up the rest from reference TRBV15 and TRBJ1-1 gives the full variable domain: DAMVIQNPRYQVTQFGKPVTLSCSQTLNHNVMYWYQQKSSQAPKLLFHYYDKDFNNEADTPDNFQSRRPNTSFCFLDIRSPGLGDTAMYLCATSRDGQPGTEAFFGQGTRLTVV.

The genes are TRBV29-1 and TRBJ1-1, with a tentative D call TRBD1 (6 bases). Germline V gives CDR1 SQVTM, CDR2 ANQGSEA. CDR3 length equals 16 residues. The V and J ends lost 7 bases and 0 bases respectively, with 21 bases between them. CDR3 protein: CSARNGTRLMNTEAFF. In nucleotides, the CDR3 is TGCAGCGCCCGTAATGGGACACGATTAATGAACACTGAAGCTTTCTTT.

This chain links TRBV3-1 with TRBJ2-5; a weak D match, TRBD2 (7 bases). V lost 4 bases, J lost 5 bases, and 23 bases lay in between. CDR1 and CDR2 (germline): LGHDT, YNNKEL (reference sequence). The CDR3 covers 17 residues. The CDR3 coding sequence is TGTGCCAGCAGCCCCGGGGGTCCGGGGGGCTTGGGGGAGACCCAGTACTTC. As protein: CASSPGGPGGLGETQYF.

This sequence joins TRBV6-2 or TRBV6-3 and TRBJ2-5; D call uncertain. The J call may be in error: the DNA end matches TRBJ2-7 better. Germline CDR1 reads MNHEY; CDR2 reads SVGEGT. The CDR3 loop spans 13 amino acids. The CDR3: CASSYSQTYEQYF. CDR3 coding DNA: TGTGCCAGCAGTTACAGCCAGACCTACGAGCAGTACTTC.

This clonotype has more than one count but fewer than ten. The gene calls are TRBV10-1 and TRBJ2-7, with a weak D call TRBD2 (5 bases). Germline V gene data show CDR1 as WNHNN and CDR2 as SYGVQD (reference sequence). The ends were cut back, 5 bases at V and 4 bases at J, with 15 bases in the middle. The CDR3 runs to 14 residues. CDR3 bases: TGCGCCAGCAGTAGCGGAAGCGGTGGGTACGAGCAGTACTTC. This encodes CASSSGSGGYEQYF.

The genes are TRBV4-2 and TRBJ2-5, with 10 positions matching TRBD2. J gave up 4 bases and V 0 bases, and 8 bases lay outside the gene matches. Per the germline V gene, CDR1 is LGHNA and CDR2 is YNFKEQ. This CDR3 region has 17 residues. CDR3 residues: CASSQDRSGGAGETQYF. The CDR3 DNA follows: TGTGCCAGCAGCCAAGATAGGAGCGGGGGGGCAGGAGAGACCCAGTACTTC.

This clonotype was picked up a small number of times. The genes are TRBV7-2 and TRBJ2-1; D unresolved. This CDR3 region has 14 residues. Germline CDR1 is SGHTA and CDR2 is FQGNSA. V lost 8 bases to trimming and J lost 5 bases, with 16 bases between them. The CDR3 sequence: CASHRMTHDNEQFF. Written as DNA, the CDR3 is TGTGCCAGCCACCGTATGACACATGACAATGAGCAGTTCTTC.

The V call is TRBV12-3 or TRBV12-4, the J call TRBJ2-1; D ambiguous. There are 14 residues in the CDR3. The germline V and J ends were trimmed by 5 bases and 7 bases, with 15 bases remaining between them. CDR3 in DNA: TGTGCCAGCAGTCTCGGAGTAATCGGGAATGAGCAGTTCTTC. The encoded protein is CASSLGVIGNEQFF.

The chain combines TRBV20-1 with TRBJ2-3; no clear D. Trimming took off 3 bases at V and 2 bases at J, with 9 bases between the two ends. Germline lookup yields CDR1 DFQATT and CDR2 SNEGSKA (reference sequence). The CDR3 consists of 13 residues. This CDR3 reads CSASGQNTDTQYF. CDR3 nucleotides: TGCAGTGCTAGCGGGCAGAACACAGATACGCAGTATTTT.

This clonotype appeared many times. V gene TRBV12-3 or TRBV12-4 combines with J gene TRBJ2-1, with D hard to call. Trimming left V 4 bases short and J 4 bases short, with 5 bases between. The CDR3 loop spans 12 amino acids. The CDR3 bases are TGTGCCAGCAGTTCGGGTTACAATGAGCAGTTCTTC. Protein sequence: CASSSGYNEQFF.

Only a few counts were recorded for this clonotype. CDR3 in DNA: TGCGCCAGCGGTAATGGACTAGCGGCAAGCACAGATACGCAGTATTTT. Its protein is CASGNGLAASTDTQYF. The chain couples TRBV5-1 to TRBJ2-3; 10 bases agree with TRBD2. Trimming at V came to 7 bases and at J to 0 bases, leaving 8 bases not matched to a gene. Germline assignment: CDR1 SGHRS and CDR2 YFSETQ. The CDR3 covers 16 residues.

Notes on this clonotype: Relative to the germline gene, one junction end is altered; a read error may explain this. This chain joins TRBV4-3 and TRBJ2-5, with TRBD2 matching 8 bases. CDR3 length: 14 residues. Germline V gene data show CDR1 as LGHNA and CDR2 as YSLEER. The CDR3 reads CASSQGRGGETQYF. CDR3 DNA sequence: TGTGCCAGCAGCCAAGGTCGGGGGGGAGAGACCCAGTACTTC.

The chain employs TRBV9 and TRBJ2-5; TRBD2 might be the D (6 bases). The length of the CDR3 is 11 residues. V was pared by 7 bases and J by 5 bases, with 9 bases between. CDR1 is SGDLS, CDR2 YYNGEE, per germline. The CDR3 DNA sequence: TGTGCCAGCGGAGGGGCGGAGACCCAGTACTTC. It yields the protein CASGGAETQYF.

A few counts support this clonotype. The chain joins TRBV20-1 to TRBJ1-2, with 11 bases aligning to TRBD1. The V gene's germline CDR1 is DFQATT and CDR2 SNEGSKA (reference sequence). The CDR3 runs to 15 residues. V lost 1 base and J lost 8; bases outside the gene matches: 9. This CDR3 is CSARAEGTGGIGYTF. The CDR3 DNA sequence: TGCAGTGCTAGAGCAGAAGGGACAGGGGGTATAGGCTACACCTTC.

The chain links TRBV2 to TRBJ2-5, with D possibly matching TRBD1 (5 bases). Germline V lookup: CDR1 SNHLY, CDR2 FYNNEI. The V and J ends lost 2 bases and 3 bases respectively, with 19 bases between them. The CDR3 contains 17 residues. The CDR3: CASSEIAWAGMEETQYF. Here the CDR3 DNA reads TGTGCCAGCAGTGAAATCGCCTGGGCAGGGATGGAAGAGACCCAGTACTTC.

This clonotype appeared once. This rearrangement joins TRBV9 to TRBJ2-2, with 9 bases aligning to TRBD1. With V trimmed by 6 bases and J by 5 bases, 14 bases remained unmatched. Germline CDR1 is SGDLS and CDR2 is YYNGEE. The CDR3 totals 17 residues. CDR3 DNA sequence: TGTGCCAGCACCCACCGAAGGGGACAGGGTTCAACCGGGGAGCTGTTTTTT. This translates into CASTHRRGQGSTGELFF.

The chain combines TRBV11-2 with TRBJ2-5; 7 bases line up with TRBD2. V lost 0 bases, J lost 6 bases, and 7 bases stayed unmatched. Germline CDR1 SGHAT, CDR2 FQNNGV. This CDR3 is 15 amino acids long. The CDR3 protein is CASSLDPGGGKTQYF. The CDR3 nucleotides read TGTGCCAGCAGCTTAGATCCGGGAGGAGGAAAGACCCAGTACTTC.

This clonotype has only one observation. This chain uses TRBV6-2 or TRBV6-3 with TRBJ2-7, with D tentatively TRBD2 (5 bases). There are 12 residues in the CDR3. Deletions cut 4 bases from V and 6 bases from J, with 10 bases between. The germline CDR1 and CDR2 sequences are MNHEY and SVGEGT. The CDR3 protein is CASSFGVIEQYF. The CDR3 nucleotides are TGTGCCAGCAGTTTCGGGGTAATCGAGCAGTACTTC.

The chain links TRBV20-1 to TRBJ2-7, with D perhaps TRBD2 (5 bases). V lost 6 bases and J lost 3, with 21 bases in between. This CDR3 is built from 15 residues. Germline CDR1 reads DFQATT; CDR2 reads SNEGSKA (reference sequence). CDR3 in DNA: TGCAGTGCGACCACCCCACATGAGGGCGGCTACGAGCAGTACTTC. It codes for CSATTPHEGGYEQYF.

This clonotype was seen more than once but under ten times. The rearrangement uses TRBV12-3 or TRBV12-4 and TRBJ2-5; the match to TRBD1 covers 9 bases. CDR3 length equals 16 residues. V dropped 6 bases and J dropped 4; count of bases not matched to a gene: 12. The CDR3 sequence is CASREGQGGPRETQYF. The CDR3 DNA follows: TGTGCCAGCAGAGAGGGACAGGGCGGACCGCGAGAGACCCAGTACTTC.

There are a few counts of this clonotype. The gene calls are TRBV6-5 and TRBJ1-2; D is undetermined. The CDR3 has 15 amino acids. The germline CDR1 and CDR2 sequences are MNHEY and SVGAGI. Trimming left V 6 bases short and J 3 bases short, with 17 bases between. CDR3 in DNA: TGTGCCAGCAGACCCGCAGGCAGGATAGACTATGGCTACACCTTC. Translating it yields CASRPAGRIDYGYTF.

The chain employs TRBV20-1 and TRBJ2-7, with D uncertain. This CDR3 has 13 amino acids. Germline V gives CDR1 DFQATT, CDR2 SNEGSKA (reference sequence). Trimming took 3 bases from V and 1 from J, leaving 10 bases between them. The CDR3 loop is CSASRQPSYEQYF. DNA of the CDR3: TGCAGTGCTAGTAGACAACCTTCCTACGAGCAGTACTTC.

The chain carries TRBV6-5 and TRBJ1-1; TRBD1 matches 8 bases. Germline CDR1 and CDR2: MNHEY and SVGAGI. The length of the CDR3 is 12 residues. With V trimmed by 7 bases and J by 6 bases, 4 bases remained unmatched. DNA for the CDR3: TGTGCCAGCATCAACAGGGGGGCTGAAGCTTTCTTT. Amino acids: CASINRGAEAFF.